A single sample gave rise to the 21 T cell receptor beta chains below, sequenced in a study of blood T cell repertoires in COVID-19. Some clones are missing from TCRdb's copy, which holds only in-frame ones; the method was immunoSEQ multiplex PCR. Of 200,000 to 250,000 clones in the sample, around nine tenths were seen once. Sequenced material: PBMCs or T cells enriched from blood (not recorded which). The receptors originated from a woman in her 30s who had been exposed to COVID-19.

The rearrangement uses TRBV4-1 and TRBJ2-5, with TRBD1 identical over 9 bases. CDR1 MGHRA and CDR2 YSYEKL come from the germline V gene. The V and J ends lost 5 bases and 5 bases, in that order; junction bases with no gene match: 9. The CDR3 has 15 amino acids. CDR3 in DNA: TGCGCCAGCAGCGTAACCGGGACAGGGTTCGAGACCCAGTACTTC. The encoded protein is CASSVTGTGFETQYF.

V usage is TRBV19 and J usage is TRBJ2-7; 9 bases align to TRBD2. The J segment lost 2 bases and the V segment lost 7 bases, leaving 3 bases of the junction unmatched. Germline V CDR1 and CDR2: LNHDA, SQIVND (reference sequence). The CDR3 extends over 13 amino acids. CDR3 DNA sequence: TGTGCCAGTACGACTAGCGGTACCTACGAGCAGTACTTC. It yields the protein CASTTSGTYEQYF.

J is TRBJ1-3 and V is TRBV7-9; D remains unclear. Germline V lookup: CDR1 SEHNR, CDR2 FQNEAQ (reference sequence). V was cut by 6 bases and J by 1 base, with 4 bases left in between. The CDR3 is 12 residues long. For the CDR3, the DNA is TGTGCCAGCAGTCTATCTGGAAACACCATATATTTT. It translates to CASSLSGNTIYF. The variable domain in full, with the rest retrieved from reference TRBV7-9 and TRBJ1-3, is DTGVSQNPRHKITKRGQNVTFRCDPISEHNRLYWYRQTLGQGPEFLTYFQNEAQLEKSRLLSDRFSAERPKGSFSTLEIQRTEQGDSAMYLCASSLSGNTIYFGEGSWLTVV.

The chain has TRBV5-1 and TRBJ2-1; 14 nucleotides match TRBD2. V trimming: 4 bases; J trimming: 6 bases; junction bases outside the gene matches: 3. Per the germline V gene, CDR1 is SGHRS and CDR2 is YFSETQ. The CDR3 is made up of 15 amino acids. The CDR3 nucleotides read TGCGCCAGCAGCCCCGGGACTAGCGGGAGCAATGAGCAGTTCTTC. Its translation is CASSPGTSGSNEQFF.

The chain joins TRBV7-9 to TRBJ2-3; D remains unclear. This CDR3 has 14 residues. CDR1 is SEHNR, CDR2 FQNEAQ, per germline (reference sequence). Trimming cost V 4 bases and J 2 bases, with 10 bases left between them. In DNA form, the CDR3 reads TGTGCCAGCAGCTCCTCCACAGTCACAGATACGCAGTATTTT. This gives the protein CASSSSTVTDTQYF.

The J gene is TRBJ2-1, the V gene TRBV6-5; the match to TRBD1 covers 8 bases. Germline V gene data show CDR1 as MNHEY and CDR2 as SVGAGI. This CDR3 is 14 amino acids long. J gave up 5 bases and V 6 bases, and 6 bases lay outside the gene matches. The CDR3 loop is CASRPGQVNNEQFF. CDR3 coding DNA: TGTGCCAGCAGGCCGGGACAGGTAAACAATGAGCAGTTCTTC.

The table lists this clone with a count of one. The chain joins TRBV7-9 to TRBJ1-1; 7 nucleotides agree with TRBD1. The length of the CDR3 is 15 residues. The J segment lost 3 bases and the V segment lost 4 bases, leaving 8 bases of the junction unmatched. The germline gives CDR1 SEHNR, CDR2 FQNEAQ (reference sequence). The CDR3 DNA reads TGTGCCAGCAGCTCCCCGACAGGGCGGGACACTGAAGCTTTCTTT. This translates into CASSSPTGRDTEAFF.

The V call is TRBV3-1 (or the pseudogene TRBV3-2), the J call TRBJ2-3; unclear D gene. The germline V gene encodes CDR1 LGHDT and CDR2 YNNKEL (reference sequence). Trimming stripped 1 base from V and 6 bases from J, with 5 bases between. This CDR3 comprises 12 residues. Written as DNA, the CDR3 is TGTGCCAGCAGCCAAGTCTCGGATACGCAGTATTTT. Its protein product is CASSQVSDTQYF.

The gene calls are TRBV30 and TRBJ2-2; D may be TRBD2 (5 bases). The V and J ends lost 2 bases and 2 bases respectively, with 6 bases between them. The CDR3 has 13 amino acids. Germline V gives CDR1 GTSNPN, CDR2 SVGIG (reference sequence). The DNA for the CDR3 is TGTGCCTGGAGTAGGACTAACACCGGGGAGCTGTTTTTT. It is translated as CAWSRTNTGELFF.

This chain uses TRBV5-4 with TRBJ2-7; 11 bases are shared with TRBD1. The V and J ends lost 0 bases and 6 bases, in that order; junction bases with no gene match: 5. The CDR3 has 15 amino acids. CDR1 is SGHNT, CDR2 YYREEE, per germline (reference sequence). For the CDR3, the DNA is TGTGCCAGCAGCTTGGGTGGACAGGGGGCGATCGAGCAGTACTTC. This translates into CASSLGGQGAIEQYF.

The chain links TRBV9 to TRBJ2-7; D remains ambiguous. Deletions cut 0 bases from V and 2 bases from J, with 12 bases between. Germline CDR1 is SGDLS and CDR2 is YYNGEE. This CDR3 spans 15 amino acids. CDR3 loop: CASSVDNSLTYEQYF. CDR3 in DNA: TGTGCCAGCAGCGTAGATAACAGCCTAACCTACGAGCAGTACTTC.

V and J are TRBV10-2 and TRBJ1-1, with 11 nucleotides matching TRBD1. CDR3 size: 14 residues. CDR1 WSHSY and CDR2 SAAADI come from the germline V gene. The trim removed 7 bases at V and 6 bases at J, leaving 7 bases unmatched. The CDR3 bases are TGCGCCAGCACCGGGACAGGGGGTGGCCCTGAAGCTTTCTTT. Amino acid sequence: CASTGTGGGPEAFF.

The gene calls are TRBV11-2 and TRBJ2-3; 7 bases match TRBD1. Unmatched junction bases numbered 3, after V lost 3 bases and J lost 0 bases. Germline V gives CDR1 SGHAT, CDR2 FQNNGV. The CDR3 covers 15 residues. The CDR3 protein is CASSFSGQSTDTQYF. CDR3 DNA sequence: TGTGCCAGCAGCTTCTCGGGACAGAGCACAGATACGCAGTATTTT.

The V gene is TRBV11-2, the J gene TRBJ1-3; possible D gene TRBD1, 6 bases. CDR1 and CDR2 (germline): SGHAT, FQNNGV. The V gene lost 5 bases and the J gene lost 2 bases, with 16 bases spanning the gap. This CDR3 has 16 residues. DNA for the CDR3: TGTGCCAGCAGCCACAGGGAGATAACTACTGGAAACACCATATATTTT. Encoded protein: CASSHREITTGNTIYF.

This sequence joins TRBV5-1 and TRBJ1-2; D is undetermined. V was trimmed by 2 bases and J by 0 bases, leaving 11 bases between them. The CDR3 loop spans 15 amino acids. The germline gives CDR1 SGHRS, CDR2 YFSETQ. The CDR3 region is CASSFEVGTNYGYTF. In DNA, the CDR3 is TGCGCCAGCAGCTTCGAGGTCGGGACTAACTATGGCTACACCTTC.

In this sample, this clone turned up once. This chain joins TRBV30 and TRBJ2-7; a possible D gene is TRBD2 (5 bases). The CDR3 is made up of 13 amino acids. Trimming took off 3 bases at V and 3 bases at J, with 12 bases between the two ends. CDR1 GTSNPN and CDR2 SVGIG come from the germline V gene (reference sequence). In DNA form, the CDR3 reads TGTGCCTGGAGCGGACTGGACGTCTACGAGCAGTACTTC. It codes for CAWSGLDVYEQYF. Variable domain in full (rest from reference TRBV30 and TRBJ2-7): SQTIHQWPATLVQPVGSPLSLECTVEGTSNPNLYWYRQAAGRGLQLLFYSVGIGQISSEVPQNLSASRPQDRQFILSSKKLLLSDSGFYLCAWSGLDVYEQYFGPGTRLTVT.

This rearrangement joins TRBV5-4 to TRBJ2-7; D is perhaps TRBD1 (6 bases). Germline V gene sequence: CDR1 SGHNT, CDR2 YYREEE (reference sequence). This CDR3 contains 13 residues. Trimming left V 4 bases short and J 4 bases short, with 12 bases between. CDR3 amino acids: CASSRDNRYEQYF. CDR3 DNA: TGTGCCAGCAGCCGGGACAATAGGTACGAGCAGTACTTC.

CDR3 in amino acids: CASSLSVLGTDTQYF. DNA for the CDR3: TGTGCCAGCAGCTTGTCGGTGTTGGGCACAGATACGCAGTATTTT. The V gene is TRBV5-4, the J gene TRBJ2-3; no reliable D call. From germline, CDR1 is SGHNT and CDR2 YYREEE (reference sequence). The CDR3 contains 15 residues. Trimming took off 1 base at V and 1 base at J, with 10 bases between the two ends.

V and J are TRBV19 and TRBJ2-3; 12 bases fit TRBD2. CDR1 LNHDA and CDR2 SQIVND come from the germline V gene (reference sequence). There are 16 residues in the CDR3. V was clipped by 6 bases and J by 6 bases; unmatched bases: 10. CDR3 sequence (DNA): TGTGCCAGTAGGCCCCTAGCGGGAGGGCCGGGGGATACGCAGTATTTT. It codes for CASRPLAGGPGDTQYF.

The rearrangement links TRBV14 to TRBJ2-7; a possible D gene is TRBD2 (5 bases). Between the trimmed V and J ends, which lost 4 bases and 3 bases, there was a span of 13 bases. Germline V CDR1 and CDR2: SGHDN, FVKESK. The CDR3 spans 14 residues. CDR3 residues: CASSPPRRYYEQYF. CDR3 bases: TGTGCCAGCAGCCCGCCGCGGAGGTACTACGAGCAGTACTTC.

In nucleotides, the CDR3 is TGTGCCAGCAGCCATGGGGACAGAGCTTTCTTT. Residues: CASSHGDRAFF. V usage is TRBV11-2 and J usage is TRBJ1-1; TRBD1 aligns across 7 bases. CDR1 and CDR2 (germline): SGHAT, FQNNGV. The CDR3 is 11 amino acids. J lost 10 bases, V lost 5 bases, and 4 bases had no gene match.